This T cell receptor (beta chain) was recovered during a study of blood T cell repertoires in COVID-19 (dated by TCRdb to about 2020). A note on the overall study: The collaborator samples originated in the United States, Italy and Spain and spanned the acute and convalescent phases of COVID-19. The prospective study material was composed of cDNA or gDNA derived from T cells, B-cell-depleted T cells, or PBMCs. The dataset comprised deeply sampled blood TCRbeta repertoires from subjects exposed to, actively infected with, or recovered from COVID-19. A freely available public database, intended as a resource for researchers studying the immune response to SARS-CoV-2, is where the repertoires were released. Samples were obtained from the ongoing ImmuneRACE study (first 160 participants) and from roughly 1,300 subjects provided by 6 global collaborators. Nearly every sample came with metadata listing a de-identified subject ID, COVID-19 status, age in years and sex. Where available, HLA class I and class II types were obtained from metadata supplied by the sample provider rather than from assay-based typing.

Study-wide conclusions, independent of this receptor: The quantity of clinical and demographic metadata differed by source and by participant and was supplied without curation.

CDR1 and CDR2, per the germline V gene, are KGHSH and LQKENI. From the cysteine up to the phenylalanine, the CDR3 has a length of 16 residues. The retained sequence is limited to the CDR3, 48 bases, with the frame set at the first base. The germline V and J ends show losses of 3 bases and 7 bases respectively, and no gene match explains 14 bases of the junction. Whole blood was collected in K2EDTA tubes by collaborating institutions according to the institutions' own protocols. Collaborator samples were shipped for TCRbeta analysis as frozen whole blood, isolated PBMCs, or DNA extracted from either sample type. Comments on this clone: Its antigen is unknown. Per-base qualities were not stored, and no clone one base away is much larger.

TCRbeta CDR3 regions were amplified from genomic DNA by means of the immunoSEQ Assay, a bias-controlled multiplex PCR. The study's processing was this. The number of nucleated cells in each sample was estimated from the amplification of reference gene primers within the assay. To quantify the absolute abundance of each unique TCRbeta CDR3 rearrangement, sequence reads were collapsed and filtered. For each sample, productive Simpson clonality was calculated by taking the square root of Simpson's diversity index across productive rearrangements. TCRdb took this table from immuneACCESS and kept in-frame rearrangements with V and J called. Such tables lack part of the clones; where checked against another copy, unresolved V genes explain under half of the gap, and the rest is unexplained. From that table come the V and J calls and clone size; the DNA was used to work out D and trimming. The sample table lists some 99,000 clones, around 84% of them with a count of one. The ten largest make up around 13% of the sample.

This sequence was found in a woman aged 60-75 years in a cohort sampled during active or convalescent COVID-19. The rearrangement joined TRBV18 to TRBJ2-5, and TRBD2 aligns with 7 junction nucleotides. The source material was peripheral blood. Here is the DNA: TGTGCCAGCTCACCCCCGTCCCGGGGCGGGGAGGGGACCCAGTACTTC. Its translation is CASSPPSRGGEGTQYF.